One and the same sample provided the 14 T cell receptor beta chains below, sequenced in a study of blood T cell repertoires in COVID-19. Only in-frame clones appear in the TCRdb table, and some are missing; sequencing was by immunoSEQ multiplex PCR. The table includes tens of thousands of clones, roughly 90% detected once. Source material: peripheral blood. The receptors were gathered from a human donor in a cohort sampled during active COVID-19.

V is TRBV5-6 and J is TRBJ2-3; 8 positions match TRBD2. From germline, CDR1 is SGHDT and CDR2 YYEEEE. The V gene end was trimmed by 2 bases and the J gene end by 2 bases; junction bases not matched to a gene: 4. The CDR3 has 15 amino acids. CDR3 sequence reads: CASSLAGVYTDTQYF. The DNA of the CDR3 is TGTGCCAGCAGCTTAGCGGGGGTTTACACAGATACGCAGTATTTT.

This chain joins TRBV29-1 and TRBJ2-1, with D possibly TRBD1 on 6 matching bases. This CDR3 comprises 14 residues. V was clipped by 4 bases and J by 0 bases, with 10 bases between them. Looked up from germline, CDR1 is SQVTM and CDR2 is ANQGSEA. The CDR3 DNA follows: TGCAGCGTTGTTGGACAGATCTCCTACAATGAGCAGTTCTTC. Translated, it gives CSVVGQISYNEQFF.

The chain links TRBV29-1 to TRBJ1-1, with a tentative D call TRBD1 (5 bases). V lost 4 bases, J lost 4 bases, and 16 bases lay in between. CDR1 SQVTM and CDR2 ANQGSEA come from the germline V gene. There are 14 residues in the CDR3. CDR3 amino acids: CSVVDSLISTEAFF. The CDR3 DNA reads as TGCAGCGTTGTTGACAGCCTTATTTCCACTGAAGCTTTCTTT.

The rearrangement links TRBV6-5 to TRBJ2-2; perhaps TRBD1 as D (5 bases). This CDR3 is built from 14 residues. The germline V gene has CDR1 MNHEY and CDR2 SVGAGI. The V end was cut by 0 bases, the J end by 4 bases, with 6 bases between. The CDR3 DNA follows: TGTGCCAGCAGTTACTCAGGGGCCACCGGGGAGCTGTTTTTT. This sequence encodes CASSYSGATGELFF.

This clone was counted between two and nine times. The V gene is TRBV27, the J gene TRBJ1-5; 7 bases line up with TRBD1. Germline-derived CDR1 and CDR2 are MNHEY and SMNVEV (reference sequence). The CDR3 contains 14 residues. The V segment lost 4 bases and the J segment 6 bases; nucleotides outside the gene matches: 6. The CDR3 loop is CASSYQGGSQPQHF. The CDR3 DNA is TGTGCCAGCAGTTACCAGGGGGGCTCTCAGCCCCAGCATTTT.

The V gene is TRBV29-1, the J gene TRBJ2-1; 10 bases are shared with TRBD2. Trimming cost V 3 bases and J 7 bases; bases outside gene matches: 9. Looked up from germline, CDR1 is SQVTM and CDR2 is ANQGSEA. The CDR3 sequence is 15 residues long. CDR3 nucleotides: TGCAGCGTTGACCCCGGGACTAGCGAGTGGAATGAGCAGTTCTTC. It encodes CSVDPGTSEWNEQFF.

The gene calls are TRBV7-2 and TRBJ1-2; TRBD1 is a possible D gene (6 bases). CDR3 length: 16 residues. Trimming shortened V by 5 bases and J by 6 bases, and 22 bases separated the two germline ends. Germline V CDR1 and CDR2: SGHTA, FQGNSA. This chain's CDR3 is CASSLWSGAPRDGYTF. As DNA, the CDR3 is TGTGCCAGCAGCCTCTGGTCAGGGGCCCCTCGGGATGGCTACACCTTC.

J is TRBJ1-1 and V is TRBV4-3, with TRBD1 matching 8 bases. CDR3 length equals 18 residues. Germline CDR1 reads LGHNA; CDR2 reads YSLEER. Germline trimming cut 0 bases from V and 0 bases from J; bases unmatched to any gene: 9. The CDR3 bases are TGCGCCAGCAGCCAAGATGGGACAGGCGGACTACTGAACACTGAAGCTTTCTTT. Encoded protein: CASSQDGTGGLLNTEAFF.

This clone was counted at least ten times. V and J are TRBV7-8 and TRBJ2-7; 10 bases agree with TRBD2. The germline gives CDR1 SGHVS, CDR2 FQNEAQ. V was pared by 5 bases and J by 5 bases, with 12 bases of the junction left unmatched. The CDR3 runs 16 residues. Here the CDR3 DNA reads TGTGCCAGCAGCCCCCTAAGCGGGAGGGCCCACAACGAGCAGTACTTC. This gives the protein CASSPLSGRAHNEQYF.

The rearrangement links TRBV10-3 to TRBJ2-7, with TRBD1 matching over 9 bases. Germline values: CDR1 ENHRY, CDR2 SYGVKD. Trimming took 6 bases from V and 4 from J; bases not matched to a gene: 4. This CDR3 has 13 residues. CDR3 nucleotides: TGTGCCATCAGCACAGGGGGCACGTACGAGCAGTACTTC. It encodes CAISTGGTYEQYF.

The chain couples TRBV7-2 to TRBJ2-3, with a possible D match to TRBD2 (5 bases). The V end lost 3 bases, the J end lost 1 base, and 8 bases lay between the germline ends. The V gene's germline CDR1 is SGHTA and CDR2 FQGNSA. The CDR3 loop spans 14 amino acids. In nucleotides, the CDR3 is TGTGCCAGCAGCTTTACCGGGGGCACAGATACGCAGTATTTT. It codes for CASSFTGGTDTQYF.

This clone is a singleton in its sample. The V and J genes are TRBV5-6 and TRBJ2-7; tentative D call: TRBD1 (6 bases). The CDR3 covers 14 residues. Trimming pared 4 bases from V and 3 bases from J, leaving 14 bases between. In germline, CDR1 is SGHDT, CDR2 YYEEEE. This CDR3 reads CASSADRIVYEQYF. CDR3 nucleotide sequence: TGTGCCAGCAGCGCCGACAGGATAGTCTACGAGCAGTACTTC.

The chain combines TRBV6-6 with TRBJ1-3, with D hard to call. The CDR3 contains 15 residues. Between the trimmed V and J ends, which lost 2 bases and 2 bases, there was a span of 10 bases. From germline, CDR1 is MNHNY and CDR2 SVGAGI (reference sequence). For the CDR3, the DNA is TGTGCCAGCAGTTACGGCGGCACTGCTGGAAACACCATATATTTT. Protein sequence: CASSYGGTAGNTIYF.

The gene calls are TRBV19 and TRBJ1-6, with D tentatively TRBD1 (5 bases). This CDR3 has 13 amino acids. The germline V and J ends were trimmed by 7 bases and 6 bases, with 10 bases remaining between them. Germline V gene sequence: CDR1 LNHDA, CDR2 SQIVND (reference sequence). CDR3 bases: TGTGCCAGTACAGAGACAGCTAATTCACCCCTCCACTTT. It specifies CASTETANSPLHF.